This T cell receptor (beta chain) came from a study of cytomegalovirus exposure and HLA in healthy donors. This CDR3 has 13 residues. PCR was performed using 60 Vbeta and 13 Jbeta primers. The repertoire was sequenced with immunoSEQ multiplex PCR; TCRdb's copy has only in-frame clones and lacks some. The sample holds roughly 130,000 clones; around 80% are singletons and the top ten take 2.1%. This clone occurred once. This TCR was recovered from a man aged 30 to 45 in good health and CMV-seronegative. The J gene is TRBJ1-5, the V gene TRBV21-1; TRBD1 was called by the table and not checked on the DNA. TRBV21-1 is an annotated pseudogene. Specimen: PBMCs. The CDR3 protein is CARAGTPNQPQHF. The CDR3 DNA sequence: TGTGCCAGAGCCGGGACACCTAATCAGCCCCAGCATTTT.